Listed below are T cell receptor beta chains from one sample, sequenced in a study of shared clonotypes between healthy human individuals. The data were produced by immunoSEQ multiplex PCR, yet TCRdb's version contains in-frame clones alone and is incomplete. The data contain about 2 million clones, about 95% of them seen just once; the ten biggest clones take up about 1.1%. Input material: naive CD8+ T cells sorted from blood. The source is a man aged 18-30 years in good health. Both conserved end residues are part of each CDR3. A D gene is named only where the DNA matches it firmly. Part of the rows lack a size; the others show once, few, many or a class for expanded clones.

CAWSGGGEQYF	TGTGCCTGGAGTGGAGGGGGCGAGCAGTACTTC	NA	TRBJ2-7	NA	TRBV30
CASSLQAGSSYEQYF	TGTGCCAGCAGCTTACAGGCAGGTTCCTCCTACGAGCAGTACTTC	NA	TRBJ2-7	NA	TRBV7-2
CASSALQGQSYNEQFF	TGCGCCAGCAGTGCGTTACAGGGTCAATCCTACAATGAGCAGTTCTTC	NA	TRBJ2-1	NA	TRBV10-1
CAWRGTPNTEAFF	TGTGCCTGGAGAGGAACACCGAACACTGAAGCTTTCTTT	NA	TRBJ1-1	many	TRBV30
CASSLGGSFYEQYF	TGTGCCAGCAGCTTAGGAGGGAGTTTCTACGAGCAGTACTTC	NA	TRBJ2-7	once	TRBV11-2
CASMMVGGTQPQHF	TGTGCCAGCATGATGGTGGGGGGAACGCAGCCCCAGCATTTT	NA	TRBJ1-5	NA	TRBV27
CASSYFLTDRIEQYF	TGTGCCAGCAGTTACTTCTTAACGGACAGGATCGAGCAGTACTTC	TRBD1	TRBJ2-7	NA	TRBV6-5
CASSQDRQGGSPLHF	TGCGCCAGCAGCCAAGATCGCCAGGGAGGTTCACCCCTCCACTTT	NA	TRBJ1-6	NA	TRBV4-3
CASSQGPGSGNTIYF	TGCGCCAGCAGCCAAGGGCCGGGCTCTGGAAACACCATATATTTT	NA	TRBJ1-3	NA	TRBV4-1
CASSLNHEAFF	TGCGCCAGCAGCTTGAACCATGAAGCTTTCTTT	NA	TRBJ1-1	NA	TRBV5-1
CASSLNTRTDTQYF	TGTGCCAGCAGTTTAAACACCCGCACAGATACGCAGTATTTT	NA	TRBJ2-3	once	TRBV28
CASSQDSGANPYGYTF	TGCGCCAGCAGCCAAGACTCAGGGGCCAATCCTTATGGCTACACCTTC	NA	TRBJ1-2	NA	TRBV4-3
CASSQGVWTDNSPLHF	TGCGCCAGCAGCCAAGGCGTTTGGACAGACAATTCACCCCTCCACTTT	NA	TRBJ1-6	NA	TRBV4-1
CAISDIRDSVYEQYF	TGTGCCATCAGTGATATTAGGGACAGCGTCTACGAGCAGTACTTC	TRBD1	TRBJ2-7	NA	TRBV10-3
CASSPGTGVNEQFF	TGCGCCAGCAGTCCCGGGACGGGCGTGAATGAGCAGTTCTTC	NA	TRBJ2-1	NA	TRBV10-1
CASSVLGDNEQFF	TGTGCCAGCAGTGTCCTGGGGGACAATGAGCAGTTCTTC	NA	TRBJ2-1	NA	TRBV27
CASSFGTGDQPQHF	TGTGCCAGCAGCTTCGGGACAGGGGATCAGCCCCAGCATTTT	TRBD1	TRBJ1-5	NA	TRBV5-5
CASSEAGTRNEQFF	TGTGCCAGCAGTGAAGCCGGGACTAGAAATGAGCAGTTCTTC	TRBD2	TRBJ2-1	NA	TRBV6-1
CASSQAVAGGEQYF	TGCGCCAGCAGCCAAGCGGTAGCGGGAGGTGAGCAGTACTTC	TRBD2	TRBJ2-7	NA	TRBV4-3
CASSYSPTPNTEAFF	TGTGCCAGCAGTTACTCGCCTACTCCGAACACTGAAGCTTTCTTT	NA	TRBJ1-1	NA	TRBV6-6
CASSLSGTSGAWGETQYF	TGTGCCAGCAGTTTATCCGGGACTAGCGGGGCCTGGGGAGAGACCCAGTACTTC	TRBD2	TRBJ2-5	NA	TRBV27
CASPDRERYTGELFF	TGTGCCAGCCCAGACAGGGAAAGGTACACCGGGGAGCTGTTTTTT	TRBD1	TRBJ2-2	NA	TRBV6-1
CAIGDRGEQYF	TGTGCCATCGGGGACAGGGGCGAGCAGTACTTC	TRBD1	TRBJ2-7	NA	TRBV10-3
CASSSGAGAPGEQYF	TGTGCCAGCAGCTCCGGAGCGGGAGCCCCCGGCGAGCAGTACTTC	TRBD2	TRBJ2-7	NA	TRBV7-9
CASSPGTGLGNGYTF	TGTGCCAGCAGCCCCGGGACAGGGCTTGGGAATGGCTACACCTTC	TRBD1	TRBJ1-2	NA	TRBV14
CASSLGRLADLTPNYNEQFF	TGTGCCAGCAGCTTAGGGAGGCTAGCGGATCTAACTCCCAACTACAATGAGCAGTTCTTC	TRBD2	TRBJ2-1	NA	TRBV7-8